Presented here are 9 T cell receptor beta chains from one specimen sequenced in a study of CD8+ T cells in alopecia areata (dated by TCRdb to 2017 to 2018). The sample's time point, from its label and the paper: mouse skin 6 weeks after grafting, around onset of hair loss. The library was prepared using the immunoSEQ multiplex PCR assay. To provide template for TCR sequencing, every sample had RNA extracted and reverse transcribed into cDNA. TCRdb stores this immuneACCESS table with in-frame sequences only. Part of the clones is absent; in the studies checked, under half of the shortfall reflects unresolved V genes, and no reason is known for the rest. The table shows about 1,800 clones here, with no singletons. The ten largest make up roughly 30% of the sample. The input for sequencing was skin, taken at week 6. These receptors all stem from a C3H/HeJ mouse with alopecia areata. The strain carries MHC haplotype H2-k.

Many counts were recorded for this clone. Gene names and germline refer to mouse. Read data end 4 residues before the CDR3 end; the end is taken from the germline J gene. The J gene is TRBJ1-2, the V gene TRBV5; unclear D gene. CDR3 length: 14 amino acids. Germline CDR1 reads LGHNA; CDR2 reads YNLKQL (reference sequence). CDR3 region: CASSQDPGGSDYTF. Partial CDR3 DNA: TGTGCCAGCAGCCAAGATCCAGGAGGGTCC.

In this sample, this clone turned up a few times. Germline and genes here are mouse. The read terminates 4 residues before the CDR3 end, so the remaining end is supplied by the germline J gene. The chain is built from TRBV13-2 and TRBJ2-1; 8 bases are a match to TRBD2. CDR1 is NNHNN and CDR2 is SYGAGS in the germline V gene (reference sequence). The length of the CDR3 is 15 residues. V shed 3 bases, J shed 2 bases, and the junction held 4 bases outside the gene matches. CDR3 DNA, as far as it was read: TGTGCCAGCGGTGGGGGGGGGCCGGACTATGCT. Translated: CASGGGGPDYA. The entire CDR3 protein reads CASGGGGPDYAEQFF.

Points on this clone: Here the gene names and germline are mouse. Read data end 4 residues before the CDR3 end; the end is taken from the germline J gene. The chain is built from TRBV29 and TRBJ2-4, with TRBD1 matching over 9 bases. The V and J ends lost 4 bases and 2 bases, in that order; junction bases with no gene match: 13. The CDR3 sequence is 18 residues long. Per germline, CDR1 MSHET and CDR2 SYDVDS. CDR3 bases read: TGTGCTAGCAGTTCTCCCCCGGGACAGGGTAATGATCAAAAC. This gives the protein CASSSPPGQGNDQN. The entire CDR3 protein is CASSSPPGQGNDQNTLYF.

Points on this clone: The genes and germline here are from mouse. The read stops 4 residues short of the end of the CDR3; the missing end is completed from the germline J gene. The chain employs TRBV14 and TRBJ2-7, with 8 nucleotides matching TRBD2. Germline CDR1 and CDR2: SGHDT and FRDEAV. This CDR3 has 11 residues. CDR3 DNA (partial): TGTGCCAGAACTGGGGGTTAT. As protein: CARTGGY. The entire CDR3 protein is CARTGGYEQYF.

There are many counts of this clone. These gene names are mouse names. Read data end 4 residues before the CDR3 end; the end is taken from the germline J gene. This sequence joins TRBV19 and TRBJ1-2, with 7 bases identical to TRBD1. Germline CDR1 is FNHDT and CDR2 is SITEND (reference sequence). The V and J ends lost 6 bases and 0 bases, in that order; junction bases with no gene match: 5. CDR3 length: 14 residues. The part of the CDR3 DNA that was read is TGTGCCAGCACCAGGGACAGTGCAAACTCC. Amino acids: CASTRDSANS. The complete CDR3 reads CASTRDSANSDYTF.

This clone was recorded at least ten times. Here the gene names and germline are mouse. The observed sequence ends 4 residues before the CDR3 terminus, with the missing tail filled in from the germline J gene. The chain links TRBV16 to TRBJ2-4; 10 bases are a match to TRBD2. This CDR3 spans 16 amino acids. The V and J ends lost 3 bases and 0 bases, in that order; junction bases with no gene match: 3. CDR1 is SGHSA and CDR2 is FRNQAP in the germline V gene. The part of the CDR3 DNA that was read is TGTGCAAGCAGCTTCCGGGACTGGGGTAGTCAAAAC. Encoded protein: CASSFRDWGSQN. From start to end, the CDR3 is CASSFRDWGSQNTLYF.

At least ten counts were recorded for this clone. Here the gene names and germline are mouse. The sequenced part of the CDR3 DNA is TGTGCCAGCAGCCGGGGACAGGCAAACACCGGG. Translating gives CASSRGQANTG. The CDR3 as a whole reads CASSRGQANTGQLYF. The V and J genes are TRBV5 and TRBJ2-2; 8 bases match TRBD1. Sequencing ends 4 residues short of the CDR3 end; the germline J gene provides the rest. CDR1 LGHNA and CDR2 YNLKQL come from the germline V gene (reference sequence). The junction had 1 base not matched to a gene; V was cut back by 4 bases and J by 0 bases. The CDR3 is 15 amino acids.

This clone qualifies as medium-sized. Gene names follow the mouse nomenclature. The read ends 4 residues shy of where the CDR3 ends; the end is completed using the germline J gene. The sample has other DNA sequences that encode this CDR3 too. The rearrangement joins TRBV19 to TRBJ2-5; 8 bases are a match to TRBD2. CDR3 size: 14 residues. Unmatched junction bases numbered 3, after V lost 4 bases and J lost 2 bases. From germline, CDR1 is FNHDT and CDR2 SITEND (reference sequence). The CDR3 reads CASSPTGGQDTQYF. The DNA read from the CDR3 is TGTGCCAGCAGTCCCACTGGGGGCCAAGAC. Full variable domain (missing parts from reference TRBV19 and TRBJ2-5): GGIITQTPKFLIGQEGQKLTLKCQQNFNHDTMYWYRQDSGKGLRLIYYSITENDLQKGDLSEGYDASREKKSSFSLTVTSAQKNEMAVFLCASSPTGGQDTQYFGPGTRLLVL.

This clone was found many times. Germline and genes here are mouse. The observed sequence ends 4 residues before the CDR3 terminus, with the missing tail filled in from the germline J gene. The rearrangement links TRBV5 to TRBJ2-7; no definite D call. CDR3 length: 15 residues. V lost 0 bases to trimming and J lost 0 bases, with 9 bases between them. The V gene's germline CDR1 is LGHNA and CDR2 YNLKQL (reference sequence). CDR3 protein: CASSQELHSSYEQYF. The DNA read from the CDR3 is TGTGCCAGCAGCCAAGAACTGCATAGCTCCTAT.